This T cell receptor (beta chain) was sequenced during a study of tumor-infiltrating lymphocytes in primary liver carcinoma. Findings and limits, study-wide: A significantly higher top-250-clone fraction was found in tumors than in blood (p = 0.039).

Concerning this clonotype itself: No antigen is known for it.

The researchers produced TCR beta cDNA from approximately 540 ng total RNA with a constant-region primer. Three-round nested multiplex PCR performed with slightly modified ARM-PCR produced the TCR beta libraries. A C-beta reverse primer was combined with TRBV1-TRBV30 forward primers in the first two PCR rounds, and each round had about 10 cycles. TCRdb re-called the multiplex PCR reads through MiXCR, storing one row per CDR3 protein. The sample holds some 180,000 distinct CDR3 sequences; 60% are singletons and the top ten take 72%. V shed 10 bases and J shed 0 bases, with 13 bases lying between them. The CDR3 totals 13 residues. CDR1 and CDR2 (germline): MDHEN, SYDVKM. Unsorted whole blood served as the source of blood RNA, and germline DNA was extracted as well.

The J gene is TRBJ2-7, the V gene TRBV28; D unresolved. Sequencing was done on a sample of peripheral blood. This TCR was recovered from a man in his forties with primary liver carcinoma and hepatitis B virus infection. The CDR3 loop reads CATMGGSSYEQYF. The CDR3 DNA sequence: TGTGCCACCATGGGCGGAAGCTCCTACGAGCAGTACTTC.